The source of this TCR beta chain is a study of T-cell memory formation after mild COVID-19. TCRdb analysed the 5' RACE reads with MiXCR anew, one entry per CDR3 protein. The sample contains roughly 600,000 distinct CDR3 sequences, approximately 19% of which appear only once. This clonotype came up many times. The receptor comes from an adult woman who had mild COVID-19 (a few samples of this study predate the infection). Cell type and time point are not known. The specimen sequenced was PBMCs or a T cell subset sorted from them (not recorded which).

The CDR3 DNA follows: TGTGCCAGCGCGACGAGGACGTACCAAGAGACCCAGTACTTC. This encodes CASATRTYQETQYF. The chain links TRBV12-3 or TRBV12-4 to TRBJ2-5, with D hard to call. CDR3 length: 14 residues. V lost 8 bases to trimming and J lost 0 bases, with 13 bases between them.